This entry lists 29 T cell receptor beta chains sequenced from one sample in a study of beta chain features in type 1 diabetes. Investigators reverse transcribed all isolated RNA, so they sequenced expressed TCRB transcripts. Method: immunoSEQ multiplex PCR; TCRdb's copy keeps in-frame clones and lacks some. The repertoire includes 250,000 to 350,000 clones, around 10% of them detected once, and under 0.02% sits in the top ten. Sequences were obtained from naive CD4+ T cells from blood. These receptors originate from a woman under 40 in good health.

This clone was observed a handful of times. The gene calls are TRBV14 and TRBJ1-5; TRBD1 aligns across 9 bases. The germline CDR1 and CDR2 sequences are SGHDN and FVKESK. This CDR3 region has 18 residues. The V gene end was trimmed by 1 base and the J gene end by 7 bases; junction bases not matched to a gene: 14. The CDR3 is CASSQGTRTGAKGQPQHF. CDR3 DNA sequence: TGTGCCAGCAGCCAAGGTACGCGGACAGGGGCAAAGGGCCAGCCCCAGCATTTT.

The chain carries TRBV19 and TRBJ1-1; possibly TRBD1 for D (6 bases). Germline V gene data show CDR1 as LNHDA and CDR2 as SQIVND (reference sequence). Trimming left V 6 bases short and J 0 bases short, with 14 bases between. This CDR3 spans 15 amino acids. The CDR3 protein is CASSDDGQLNTEAFF. The CDR3 DNA is TGTGCCAGTAGCGACGACGGACAGTTGAACACTGAAGCTTTCTTT. The full variable domain, in which reference TRBV19 and TRBJ1-1 provide the parts outside the CDR3, is DGGITQSPKYLFRKEGQNVTLSCEQNLNHDAMYWYRQDPGQGLRLIYYSQIVNDFQKGDIAEGYSVSREKKESFPLTVTSAQKNPTAFYLCASSDDGQLNTEAFFGQGTRLTVV.

This clone was recorded a few times. J is TRBJ2-4 and V is TRBV4-3; TRBD1 is a possible D gene (5 bases). Trimming took off 0 bases at V and 8 bases at J, with 17 bases between the two ends. Germline V gives CDR1 LGHNA, CDR2 YSLEER. This CDR3 has 16 amino acids. CDR3 loop: CASSQELKGPEDIQYF. CDR3 in DNA: TGCGCCAGCAGCCAAGAGCTAAAGGGGCCTGAGGACATTCAGTACTTC.

The sample holds a few counts of this clone. The chain is built from TRBV30 and TRBJ2-2; 7 bases line up with TRBD2. This CDR3 contains 15 residues. Per the germline V gene, CDR1 is GTSNPN and CDR2 is SVGIG (reference sequence). J was trimmed by 7 bases and V by 7 bases; bases with no gene match: 15. The CDR3 region has the DNA TGTGCCTCGATTGGGACGACGTGGGGGGGCGGGGAGCTGTTTTTT. It translates to CASIGTTWGGGELFF.

The chain combines TRBV19 with TRBJ2-1; tentative D call: TRBD2 (6 bases). Between the trimmed V and J ends, which lost 9 bases and 8 bases, there was a span of 17 bases. The germline gives CDR1 LNHDA, CDR2 SQIVND (reference sequence). This CDR3 contains 13 residues. CDR3 in amino acids: CASTWGREDEQFF. Written as DNA, the CDR3 is TGTGCCAGCACTTGGGGAAGGGAGGATGAGCAGTTCTTC.

The CDR3 region has the DNA TGTGCCAGCTACCCTTCCGGAGCTGGGGCCAACGTCCTGACTTTC. Protein product: CASYPSGAGANVLTF. V usage is TRBV28 and J usage is TRBJ2-6; D not resolved. The germline gives CDR1 MDHEN, CDR2 SYDVKM. The CDR3 extends over 15 amino acids. Between the trimmed V and J ends, which lost 8 bases and 2 bases, there was a span of 13 bases.

The chain combines TRBV7-2 with TRBJ2-7; D possibly corresponds to TRBD1 (6 bases). CDR1 is SGHTA, CDR2 FQGNSA, per germline. The length of the CDR3 is 14 residues. V was trimmed by 5 bases and J by 6 bases, leaving 17 bases between them. CDR3 protein: CASSAGTYELEQYF. The CDR3 DNA is TGTGCCAGCAGCGCCGGGACATACGAACTCGAGCAGTACTTC.

This clone has just a few counts. The rearrangement uses TRBV28 and TRBJ2-7; D may be TRBD2 (5 bases). This CDR3 is built from 15 residues. The ends were cut back, 4 bases at V and 6 bases at J, with 19 bases in the middle. CDR1 and CDR2 (germline): MDHEN, SYDVKM. CDR3 nucleotide sequence: TGTGCCAGCAGTTCAACCGGGGTCCTCCTTTCCGAGCAGTACTTC. Its translation: CASSSTGVLLSEQYF.

The gene calls are TRBV7-2 and TRBJ2-7; unclear D gene. The germline V and J ends were trimmed by 1 base and 0 bases, with 10 bases remaining between them. The CDR3 contains 15 residues. Per germline, CDR1 SGHTA and CDR2 FQGNSA. CDR3 nucleotides: TGTGCCAGCAGCTTAGGAGTAAGAACCTCCTACGAGCAGTACTTC. Translating it yields CASSLGVRTSYEQYF.

J is TRBJ2-6 and V is TRBV19, with 7 bases lining up with TRBD2. The CDR3 has 16 residues. Germline CDR1 is LNHDA and CDR2 is SQIVND (reference sequence). Trimming removed 6 bases from V and 3 bases from J; junction bases left unmatched: 8. CDR3 region: CASSHKLALGANVLTF. CDR3 DNA sequence: TGTGCCAGTAGCCATAAACTAGCGCTTGGGGCCAACGTCCTGACTTTC.

This clone was recorded a few times. V is TRBV27 and J is TRBJ1-2; possibly TRBD1 for D (5 bases). Trimming removed 6 bases from V and 2 bases from J, with 16 bases in between. CDR3 length equals 15 residues. Per the germline V gene, CDR1 is MNHEY and CDR2 is SMNVEV (reference sequence). CDR3 in amino acids: CASRSLGALNYGYTF. Here the CDR3 DNA reads TGTGCCAGCAGATCGCTTGGGGCACTAAACTATGGCTACACCTTC.

The V and J genes are TRBV7-9 and TRBJ2-1; 11 bases align to TRBD2. Per germline, CDR1 SEHNR and CDR2 FQNEAQ (reference sequence). J lost 4 bases, V lost 5 bases, and 4 bases had no gene match. This CDR3 has 15 amino acids. DNA of the CDR3: TGTGCCAGCAGCAAAACTAGCGGGAGTTACAATGAGCAGTTCTTC. Protein product: CASSKTSGSYNEQFF.

The V call is TRBV11-2, the J call TRBJ1-5, with D tentatively TRBD1 (5 bases). The CDR3 is 14 amino acids. V lost 2 bases and J 7 bases, leaving 12 bases between the germline ends. Germline CDR1 and CDR2: SGHAT and FQNNGV. CDR3 nucleotide sequence: TGTGCCAGCAGCTTAAGCAGGGTGGAGCAGCCCCAGCATTTT. It encodes CASSLSRVEQPQHF.

This clone was seen only a few times. The V call is TRBV6-5, the J call TRBJ2-3; no reliable D call. CDR1 and CDR2 (germline): MNHEY, SVGAGI. The CDR3 totals 15 residues. V lost 4 bases and J lost 2, with 13 bases in between. CDR3 residues: CASSSYGRSTDTQYF. DNA of the CDR3: TGTGCCAGCAGTTCCTACGGTCGGTCCACAGATACGCAGTATTTT.

This chain connects TRBV6-5 to TRBJ1-1; TRBD1 agrees at 8 bases. Germline assignment: CDR1 MNHEY and CDR2 SVGAGI. V shed 2 bases, J shed 4 bases, and the junction held 6 bases outside the gene matches. The CDR3 extends over 15 amino acids. The CDR3 loop is CASSYGDRRSTEAFF. The CDR3, as DNA: TGTGCCAGCAGTTACGGGGACAGGCGGTCCACTGAAGCTTTCTTT.

This clone was seen only a few times. The V gene is TRBV9, the J gene TRBJ2-7, with TRBD2 matching over 10 bases. After removal of 6 bases from V and 1 base from J, the junction contained 4 bases not matched to a gene. CDR1 is SGDLS and CDR2 is YYNGEE in the germline V gene. This CDR3 comprises 14 residues. The CDR3 DNA is TGTGCCAGCACCAGGACTAGCGGTTCCTACGAGCAGTACTTC. The encoded protein is CASTRTSGSYEQYF. Supplemented by reference TRBV9 and TRBJ2-7, the full variable domain reads DSGVTQTPKHLITATGQRVTLRCSPRSGDLSVYWYQQSLDQGLQFLIQYYNGEERAKGNILERFSAQQFPDLHSELNLSSLELGDSALYFCASTRTSGSYEQYFGPGTRLTVT.

This clone has just a few counts. This chain connects TRBV6-1 to TRBJ2-2; unclear D gene. This CDR3 has 14 amino acids. Trimming left V 6 bases short and J 2 bases short, with 10 bases between. The germline CDR1 and CDR2 sequences are MNHNS and SASEGT. Here the CDR3 reads CASSVTANTGELFF. The CDR3 bases are TGTGCCAGCAGCGTAACAGCCAACACCGGGGAGCTGTTTTTT.

In its sample, this clone was seen a few times. The chain uses TRBV5-4 and TRBJ1-1; a weak D match, TRBD1 (5 bases). Germline CDR1 SGHNT, CDR2 YYREEE (reference sequence). V gave up 1 base and J gave up 11 bases, with 21 bases separating them. The CDR3 length is 15 residues. The CDR3 sequence: CASSLSGHQGSGAFF. The CDR3 DNA sequence: TGTGCCAGCAGCTTGTCGGGTCATCAGGGTTCCGGGGCTTTCTTT.

This clone came up a few times. The chain has TRBV5-1 and TRBJ2-7; 9 bases agree with TRBD1. Germline V gives CDR1 SGHRS, CDR2 YFSETQ. V trimming: 4 bases; J trimming: 2 bases; junction bases outside the gene matches: 7. The CDR3 has 15 amino acids. The CDR3 spells CASSVQGAPAYEQYF. The CDR3 bases are TGCGCCAGCAGCGTACAGGGGGCACCAGCCTACGAGCAGTACTTC.

The rearrangement uses TRBV6-6 and TRBJ2-1, with 8 bases aligning to TRBD1. The junction had 8 bases not matched to a gene; V was cut back by 9 bases and J by 1 base. CDR1 and CDR2 (germline): MNHNY, SVGAGI (reference sequence). This CDR3 has 15 residues. The CDR3 here is CASKGTGSSYNEQFF. In DNA form, the CDR3 reads TGTGCCAGTAAAGGGACAGGTAGTTCCTACAATGAGCAGTTCTTC.

This chain connects TRBV28 to TRBJ2-1; D is uncertain. V gave up 6 bases and J gave up 5 bases, with 5 bases separating them. Germline V gives CDR1 MDHEN, CDR2 SYDVKM. The CDR3 covers 11 residues. This chain's CDR3 is CASRANNEQFF. CDR3 nucleotide sequence: TGTGCCAGCAGAGCCAACAATGAGCAGTTCTTC.

The chain joins TRBV9 to TRBJ2-3; D is unclear. The CDR3 length is 16 residues. Trimming shortened V by 0 bases and J by 0 bases, and 11 bases separated the two germline ends. Germline CDR1 SGDLS, CDR2 YYNGEE. The CDR3 protein is CASSVGNSLSTDTQYF. DNA for the CDR3: TGTGCCAGCAGCGTAGGTAATAGCCTAAGCACAGATACGCAGTATTTT.

In its sample, this clone was seen many times. This chain links TRBV29-1 with TRBJ2-1; TRBD2 matches 13 bases. Trimming removed 7 bases from V and 8 bases from J; junction bases left unmatched: 8. Germline loops: CDR1 SQVTM, CDR2 ANQGSEA. The CDR3 is made up of 14 amino acids. The CDR3 loop reads CSAAGLAGWDEQFF. CDR3 DNA sequence: TGCAGCGCCGCGGGACTAGCGGGGTGGGATGAGCAGTTCTTC.

The chain combines TRBV15 with TRBJ2-7, with 7 bases lining up with TRBD1. Germline lookup yields CDR1 LNHNV and CDR2 YYDKDF (reference sequence). The V segment lost 5 bases and the J segment 4 bases; nucleotides outside the gene matches: 11. CDR3 length equals 15 residues. DNA for the CDR3: TGTGCCACCAGCCAACCCGAAAGGGGGCAATACGAGCAGTACTTC. As protein: CATSQPERGQYEQYF.

This clone was observed a few times. The chain employs TRBV6-5 and TRBJ2-7; tentative D call: TRBD1 (5 bases). The CDR3 covers 14 residues. Germline CDR1 reads MNHEY; CDR2 reads SVGAGI. With 5 bases removed from V and 0 bases from J, the gap between germline ends came to 11 bases. The CDR3 region is CASSIHRSSYEQYF. The DNA of the CDR3 is TGTGCCAGCAGTATCCACAGGAGCTCCTACGAGCAGTACTTC.

The chain carries TRBV7-9 and TRBJ2-3; TRBD2 is a possible D gene (6 bases). This CDR3 spans 17 amino acids. V was pared by 5 bases and J by 2 bases, with 20 bases between. The germline V gene has CDR1 SEHNR and CDR2 FQNEAQ (reference sequence). The CDR3 protein is CASSGIPRADYTDTQYF. The DNA for the CDR3 is TGTGCCAGCAGCGGAATCCCCAGGGCGGACTACACAGATACGCAGTATTTT.

This rearrangement joins TRBV28 to TRBJ1-5; D is uncertain. The CDR3 loop spans 14 amino acids. The V gene's germline CDR1 is MDHEN and CDR2 SYDVKM. With 2 bases removed from V and 6 bases from J, the gap between germline ends came to 11 bases. In nucleotides, the CDR3 is TGTGCCAGCAGTTTAAGAGGGCCACGTCAGCCCCAGCATTTT. Its protein is CASSLRGPRQPQHF.

Concerning this clone: Other nucleotide sequences from this sample produce the same CDR3. The J gene is TRBJ2-7, the V gene TRBV7-2, with a tentative D call TRBD1 (5 bases). Germline CDR1 SGHTA, CDR2 FQGNSA. The CDR3 runs 14 residues. Trimming shortened V by 5 bases and J by 0 bases, and 11 bases separated the two germline ends. CDR3 nucleotides: TGTGCCAGCAGCCCCAGGGATTTCTCCTACGAGCAGTACTTC. Translation gives CASSPRDFSYEQYF.

The genes are TRBV30 and TRBJ2-2; 9 positions agree with TRBD1. The ends lost 5 bases at V and 3 bases at J; junction bases unmatched: 4. Per germline, CDR1 GTSNPN and CDR2 SVGIG (reference sequence). The CDR3 runs 14 residues. The CDR3 nucleotides are TGTGCCTGGGACAGGGGGTTAGACACCGGGGAGCTGTTTTTT. Translation gives CAWDRGLDTGELFF.